These 31 T cell receptor beta chains were all obtained from the same sample, sequenced in a study of blood T cells in healthy people across ages. A second roughly 6 to 11 cycle PCR used barcoded and J-beta primers. TCRdb reprocessed the 5' RACE reads with MiXCR, giving one entry per CDR3 protein. This table holds approximately 760,000 distinct CDR3 sequences, approximately 25% found once. The same sample was also studied in work on T cells of mothers and their children.

The specimen was blood. These receptor sequences come from a boy between 5 and 17 years old in good health.

V is TRBV28 and J is TRBJ2-3, with 12 bases aligning to TRBD2. This CDR3 spans 17 amino acids. CDR1 MDHEN and CDR2 SYDVKM come from the germline V gene. The junction had 6 bases not matched to a gene; V was cut back by 3 bases and J by 2 bases. In nucleotides, the CDR3 is TGTGCCAGCAGTTTGACCCTAGCGGGGGGGATCACAGATACGCAGTATTTT. Encoded protein: CASSLTLAGGITDTQYF.

The J gene is TRBJ2-4, the V gene TRBV23-1, with unresolved D. TRBV23-1 is designated an ORF whose function remains uncertain. This CDR3 has 16 amino acids. V lost 0 bases and J 3 bases, leaving 12 bases between the germline ends. The CDR3 region has the DNA TGCGCCAGCAGTCAATCCCCATCTTTTGGCAAAAACATTCAGTACTTC. It codes for CASSQSPSFGKNIQYF.

In this sample, this clonotype turned up a few times. The chain recombines TRBV7-9 with TRBJ2-3; D unresolved. This CDR3 is built from 12 residues. With 2 bases removed from V and 6 bases from J, the gap between germline ends came to 6 bases. The V gene's germline CDR1 is SEHNR and CDR2 FQNEAQ (reference sequence). CDR3 bases: TGTGCCAGCAGCTTACCTCGGGATACGCAGTATTTT. This sequence encodes CASSLPRDTQYF.

This clonotype was observed a handful of times. J is TRBJ2-5 and V is TRBV6-1; the match to TRBD1 covers 9 bases. The J call is in doubt because the DNA end fits TRBJ2-7 better. Germline CDR1 is MNHNS and CDR2 is SASEGT. The CDR3 totals 16 residues. In DNA form, the CDR3 reads TGTGCCAGCAGTGGGCAGTCGAGGACAGGGGTCTACGAGCAGTACTTC. It translates to CASSGQSRTGVYEQYF.

This chain links TRBV13 with TRBJ2-5; weak D call: TRBD2 (5 bases). The V end was cut by 8 bases, the J end by 7 bases, with 17 bases between. The germline V gene has CDR1 PRHDT and CDR2 FYEKMQ (reference sequence). The CDR3 length is 13 residues. The CDR3 region has the DNA TGTGCCAGCGGAGGATACCCAAGAGGGACCCAGTACTTC. This codes for CASGGYPRGTQYF.

CDR3 bases: TGTGCCAGCTACCCCGGGACAGGGGAAGAAAAACTGTTTTTT. Translated, it gives CASYPGTGEEKLFF. The chain is built from TRBV6-2 or TRBV6-3 and TRBJ1-4, with TRBD1 identical over 10 bases. V lost 8 bases to trimming and J lost 8 bases; unmatched junction nucleotides: 8. The CDR3 is 14 amino acids. The V gene's germline CDR1 is MNHEY and CDR2 SVGEGT.

This clonotype was counted between two and nine times. The chain is built from TRBV9 and TRBJ2-7; no definite D call. The CDR3 is 13 amino acids. Germline V gives CDR1 SGDLS, CDR2 YYNGEE. The V and J ends lost 2 bases and 4 bases respectively, with 10 bases between them. The CDR3 DNA sequence: TGTGCCAGCAGCGTCGGGTCCGTTTACGAGCAGTACTTC. Residues: CASSVGSVYEQYF.

The chain employs TRBV7-2 and TRBJ1-3; a possible D gene is TRBD1 (5 bases). The CDR3 spans 16 residues. Trimming removed 5 bases at V and 0 bases at J, with 14 bases between. In germline, CDR1 is SGHTA, CDR2 FQGNSA. The CDR3 DNA reads TGTGCCAGCAGCCGCACCTCCGGGACCTCTGGAAACACCATATATTTT. It translates to CASSRTSGTSGNTIYF.

The chain combines TRBV27 with TRBJ2-7, with D perhaps TRBD1 or TRBD2 (5 bases each). CDR3 size: 12 residues. V was pared by 5 bases and J by 6 bases, with 11 bases between. In germline, CDR1 is MNHEY, CDR2 SMNVEV (reference sequence). CDR3 DNA: TGTGCCAGCAGTGCTGACAGCGGCGAGCAGTACTTC. Protein sequence: CASSADSGEQYF.

The chain links TRBV7-9 to TRBJ1-1; no clear D gene. Germline-derived CDR1 and CDR2 are SEHNR and FQNEAQ (reference sequence). Trimming removed 1 base from V and 8 bases from J, with 20 bases in between. The length of the CDR3 is 16 residues. CDR3 residues: CASSLVPGPRGPEAFF. The CDR3, as DNA: TGTGCCAGCAGCTTAGTTCCTGGGCCCAGAGGTCCCGAAGCTTTCTTT.

The gene calls are TRBV20-1 and TRBJ2-7; unclear D gene. CDR1 and CDR2 from the germline V gene are DFQATT and SNEGSKA (reference sequence). This CDR3 spans 13 amino acids. The V end lost 2 bases, the J end lost 2 bases, and 10 bases lay between the germline ends. CDR3 bases: TGCAGTGCTAGATTCCCTGGAACCTACGAGCAGTACTTC. Translation: CSARFPGTYEQYF.

A few counts support this clonotype. V usage is TRBV5-1 and J usage is TRBJ2-5; tentative D call: TRBD2 (6 bases). Germline V gives CDR1 SGHRS, CDR2 YFSETQ. The V and J ends lost 0 bases and 4 bases respectively, with 10 bases between them. This CDR3 spans 14 amino acids. The CDR3: CASSLGRGGETQYF. CDR3 nucleotides: TGCGCCAGCAGCTTGGGGAGGGGTGGAGAGACCCAGTACTTC.

The chain uses TRBV29-1 and TRBJ2-5; TRBD2 agrees at 13 bases. V lost 7 bases to trimming and J lost 1 base; unmatched junction nucleotides: 3. CDR1 is SQVTM and CDR2 is ANQGSEA in the germline V gene. The CDR3 length is 14 residues. The CDR3 spells CSGRTSGGQETQYF. The CDR3 bases are TGCAGCGGAAGGACTAGCGGGGGCCAAGAGACCCAGTACTTC.

This clonotype was seen only a few times. The rearrangement links TRBV5-1 to TRBJ2-5, with 10 bases fitting TRBD1. Per germline, CDR1 SGHRS and CDR2 YFSETQ. This CDR3 spans 15 amino acids. Trimming cost V 2 bases and J 2 bases; bases outside gene matches: 3. The CDR3 reads CASSFWGQGQETQYF. In DNA form, the CDR3 reads TGCGCCAGCAGCTTCTGGGGACAGGGGCAAGAGACCCAGTACTTC.

A few counts support this clonotype. This rearrangement joins TRBV27 to TRBJ2-4; D remains unclear. V lost 3 bases to trimming and J lost 0 bases, with 12 bases between them. This CDR3 is built from 16 residues. CDR1 MNHEY and CDR2 SMNVEV come from the germline V gene (reference sequence). The CDR3 reads CASSFLTAEAKNIQYF. The CDR3, as DNA: TGTGCCAGCAGTTTTCTGACTGCGGAAGCCAAAAACATTCAGTACTTC.

The V gene is TRBV5-1, the J gene TRBJ2-7; D uncertain. Per the germline V gene, CDR1 is SGHRS and CDR2 is YFSETQ. The length of the CDR3 is 15 residues. Trimming removed 3 bases from V and 0 bases from J, with 13 bases in between. CDR3 DNA sequence: TGCGCCAGCAGCTCCGACCCGGCGGCCTCCTACGAGCAGTACTTC. Residues: CASSSDPAASYEQYF. Using reference TRBV5-1 and TRBJ2-7 for the parts outside the CDR3, the full variable domain is KAGVTQTPRYLIKTRGQQVTLSCSPISGHRSVSWYQQTPGQGLQFLFEYFSETQRNKGNFPGRFSGRQFSNSRSEMNVSTLELGDSALYLCASSSDPAASYEQYFGPGTRLTVT.

This clonotype has a handful of counts. The rearrangement joins TRBV5-1 to TRBJ1-5; the match to TRBD1 covers 7 bases. The CDR3 runs 14 residues. The V and J ends lost 4 bases and 4 bases, in that order; junction bases with no gene match: 5. Germline values: CDR1 SGHRS, CDR2 YFSETQ. The CDR3, as DNA: TGCGCCAGCAGCAAAGGGACAGCTAATCAGCCCCAGCATTTT. Encoded protein: CASSKGTANQPQHF.

This clonotype has more than one count but fewer than ten. V is TRBV28 and J is TRBJ1-6; the D gene is possibly TRBD1 (5 bases). CDR1 MDHEN and CDR2 SYDVKM come from the germline V gene. The CDR3 covers 14 residues. The V and J ends lost 6 bases and 6 bases respectively, with 12 bases between them. CDR3 amino acids: CASSWGGRNSPLHF. As DNA, the CDR3 is TGTGCCAGCAGCTGGGGGGGTCGTAATTCACCCCTCCACTTT.

This clonotype appeared a few times. J is TRBJ1-2 and V is TRBV7-2; D is undetermined. Looked up from germline, CDR1 is SGHTA and CDR2 is FQGNSA. V was pared by 0 bases and J by 4 bases, with 15 bases between. This CDR3 comprises 16 residues. The CDR3 region is CASSLAPRQALYGYTF. For the CDR3, the DNA is TGTGCCAGCAGCTTAGCCCCGCGCCAAGCCCTCTATGGCTACACCTTC. Using reference TRBV7-2 and TRBJ1-2 for the parts outside the CDR3, the full variable domain is GAGVSQSPSNKVTEKGKDVELRCDPISGHTALYWYRQSLGQGLEFLIYFQGNSAPDKSGLPSDRFSAERTGGSVSTLTIQRTQQEDSAVYLCASSLAPRQALYGYTFGSGTRLTVV.

This chain uses TRBV7-9 with TRBJ2-7, with 8 bases matching TRBD1. Germline V lookup: CDR1 SEHNR, CDR2 FQNEAQ (reference sequence). The CDR3 covers 13 residues. The V segment lost 3 bases and the J segment 7 bases; nucleotides outside the gene matches: 5. In DNA, the CDR3 is TGTGCCAGCAGCTTCGGACAGGGTGAAGAGCAGTACTTC. Translated: CASSFGQGEEQYF.

The gene calls are TRBV25-1 and TRBJ2-5; TRBD2 matches at 9 bases. Germline CDR1 and CDR2: MGHDK and SYGVNS. The CDR3 extends over 15 amino acids. Losses at the gene ends were 6 bases for V and 5 bases for J; bases not matched to a gene: 10. The CDR3 loop is CASRKLAGDLETQYF. CDR3 nucleotides: TGTGCCAGCAGGAAACTAGCGGGTGACTTGGAGACCCAGTACTTC.

This chain uses TRBV7-9 with TRBJ1-1; 11 positions agree with TRBD1. The CDR3 totals 15 residues. Germline CDR1 and CDR2: SEHNR and FQNEAQ (reference sequence). Unmatched junction bases numbered 7, after V lost 5 bases and J lost 5 bases. In DNA, the CDR3 is TGTGCCAGCAGCCTCGGGACAGGGGGGTGGACTGAAGCTTTCTTT. Amino acid sequence: CASSLGTGGWTEAFF.

The chain is built from TRBV27 and TRBJ2-3; 7 bases fit TRBD2. Germline V gives CDR1 MNHEY, CDR2 SMNVEV (reference sequence). J lost 14 bases, V lost 5 bases, and 16 bases had no gene match. This CDR3 is 14 amino acids long. The CDR3 coding sequence is TGTGCCAGCAGTACCAAGACTAGCCTCCGTTCTGGGTATTTT. Its translation: CASSTKTSLRSGYF.

V usage is TRBV18 and J usage is TRBJ2-5; possibly TRBD2 for D (5 bases). V was clipped by 0 bases and J by 1 base, with 9 bases between them. The CDR3 is 15 residues long. CDR1 is KGHSH and CDR2 is LQKENI in the germline V gene. In DNA form, the CDR3 reads TGTGCCAGCTCACCACCGGTTGCGGGCCAAGAGACCCAGTACTTC. Translation: CASSPPVAGQETQYF.

The genes are TRBV20-1 and TRBJ2-4; 8 bases are a match to TRBD1. CDR1 is DFQATT and CDR2 is SNEGSKA in the germline V gene (reference sequence). Trimming removed 4 bases from V and 6 bases from J; junction bases left unmatched: 5. The CDR3 is made up of 13 amino acids. CDR3 DNA: TGCAGTGCTAAGACAGGGGTGTCAAACATTCAGTACTTC. As protein: CSAKTGVSNIQYF.

The V call is TRBV12-3 or TRBV12-4, the J call TRBJ2-3; 10 bases are shared with TRBD1. Germline trimming cut 7 bases from V and 6 bases from J; bases unmatched to any gene: 13. The CDR3 covers 16 residues. This CDR3 reads CASIQGTGQGSDTQYF. Here the CDR3 DNA reads TGTGCCAGCATCCAAGGAACGGGACAGGGGTCGGATACGCAGTATTTT.

The rearrangement uses TRBV11-2 and TRBJ2-1; D is perhaps TRBD1 (6 bases). CDR3 length equals 14 residues. V dropped 6 bases and J dropped 4 bases, with 13 bases sitting between them. CDR1 SGHAT and CDR2 FQNNGV come from the germline V gene. CDR3 amino acids: CASRDEDSYNEQFF. In DNA, the CDR3 is TGTGCCAGCAGAGACGAGGACAGTTACAATGAGCAGTTCTTC.

The sample holds a few counts of this clonotype. The chain carries TRBV2 and TRBJ1-4; possible D gene TRBD1, 5 bases. Trimming pared 2 bases from V and 4 bases from J, leaving 14 bases between. The CDR3 length is 16 residues. From germline, CDR1 is SNHLY and CDR2 FYNNEI. DNA for the CDR3: TGTGCCAGCAGTGAAAGTCCGGGGACTATTAATGAAAAACTGTTTTTT. Encoded protein: CASSESPGTINEKLFF.

This clonotype was seen more than once but under ten times. The chain links TRBV12-3 or TRBV12-4 to TRBJ1-4; 7 nucleotides agree with TRBD1. The J segment lost 7 bases and the V segment lost 5 bases, leaving 4 bases of the junction unmatched. The CDR3 is made up of 13 amino acids. The CDR3 is CASSPGTVEKLFF. The CDR3 DNA reads TGTGCCAGCAGTCCTGGGACAGTTGAAAAACTGTTTTTT.

The CDR3, as DNA: TGTGCCAGCAGCGGAGCGGGGGGGCCTCCAGATACGCAGTATTTT. Protein: CASSGAGGPPDTQYF. This chain uses TRBV7-9 with TRBJ2-3; 10 nucleotides match TRBD2. This CDR3 spans 15 amino acids. J lost 4 bases, V lost 5 bases, and 6 bases had no gene match. Per the germline V gene, CDR1 is SEHNR and CDR2 is FQNEAQ (reference sequence).

This clonotype has more than one count but fewer than ten. This chain links TRBV13 with TRBJ2-2, with D possibly TRBD2 on 6 matching bases. Germline values: CDR1 PRHDT, CDR2 FYEKMQ (reference sequence). V was shortened by 5 bases and J by 4 bases, with 17 bases between the two germline ends. The CDR3 extends over 16 amino acids. The CDR3 nucleotides read TGTGCCAGCAGCCCCTTTGGCGGGGCTCTCACCGGGGAGCTGTTTTTT. Translating gives CASSPFGGALTGELFF.